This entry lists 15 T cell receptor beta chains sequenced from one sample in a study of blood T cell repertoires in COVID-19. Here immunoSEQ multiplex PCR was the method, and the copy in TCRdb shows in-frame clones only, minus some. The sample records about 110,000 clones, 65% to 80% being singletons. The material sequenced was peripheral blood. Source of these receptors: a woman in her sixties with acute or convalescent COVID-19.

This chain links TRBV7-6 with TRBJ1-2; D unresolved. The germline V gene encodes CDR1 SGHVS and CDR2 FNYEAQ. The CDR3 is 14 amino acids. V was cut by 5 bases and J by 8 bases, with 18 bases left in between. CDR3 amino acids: CASSRGVASKGYTF. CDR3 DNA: TGTGCCAGCAGCCGTGGTGTGGCTTCAAAGGGCTACACCTTC.

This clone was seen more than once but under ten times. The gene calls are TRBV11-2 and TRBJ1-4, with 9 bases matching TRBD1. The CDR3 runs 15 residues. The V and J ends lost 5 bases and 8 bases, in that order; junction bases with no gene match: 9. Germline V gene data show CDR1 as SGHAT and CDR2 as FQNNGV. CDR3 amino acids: CASSTPDRGGEKLFF. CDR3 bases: TGTGCCAGCAGCACCCCTGACAGGGGGGGCGAAAAACTGTTTTTT.

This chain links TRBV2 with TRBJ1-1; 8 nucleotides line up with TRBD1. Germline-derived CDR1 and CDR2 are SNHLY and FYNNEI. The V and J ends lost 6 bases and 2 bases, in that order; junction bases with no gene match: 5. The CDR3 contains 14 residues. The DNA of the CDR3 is TGTGCCAGCAGGACCAGGGGGCAAAACACTGAAGCTTTCTTT. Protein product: CASRTRGQNTEAFF.

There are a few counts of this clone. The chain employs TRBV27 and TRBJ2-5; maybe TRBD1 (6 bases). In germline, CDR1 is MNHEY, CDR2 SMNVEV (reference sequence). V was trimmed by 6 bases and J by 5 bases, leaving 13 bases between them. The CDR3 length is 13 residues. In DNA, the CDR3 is TGTGCCAGCAGGGACAGCGCCCGGGAGACCCAGTACTTC. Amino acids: CASRDSARETQYF.

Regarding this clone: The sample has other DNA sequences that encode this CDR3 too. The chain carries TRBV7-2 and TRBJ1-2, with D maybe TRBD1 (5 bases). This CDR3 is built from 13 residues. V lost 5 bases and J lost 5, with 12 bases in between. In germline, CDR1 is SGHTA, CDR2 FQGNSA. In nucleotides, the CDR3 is TGTGCCAGCAGCCCCGACAGCAATTATGGCTACACCTTC. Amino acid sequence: CASSPDSNYGYTF.

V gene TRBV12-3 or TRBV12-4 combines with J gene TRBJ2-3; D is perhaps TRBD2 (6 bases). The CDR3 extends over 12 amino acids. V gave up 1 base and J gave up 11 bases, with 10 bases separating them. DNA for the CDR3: TGTGCCAGCAGTTTAGACCGGGGGAGGCAGTATTTT. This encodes CASSLDRGRQYF.

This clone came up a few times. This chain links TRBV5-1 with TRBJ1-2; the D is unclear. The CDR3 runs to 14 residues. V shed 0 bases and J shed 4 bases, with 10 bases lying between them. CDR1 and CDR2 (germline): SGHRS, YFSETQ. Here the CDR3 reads CASSLDAAGYGYTF. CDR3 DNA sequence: TGCGCCAGCAGCTTGGATGCAGCAGGCTATGGCTACACCTTC.

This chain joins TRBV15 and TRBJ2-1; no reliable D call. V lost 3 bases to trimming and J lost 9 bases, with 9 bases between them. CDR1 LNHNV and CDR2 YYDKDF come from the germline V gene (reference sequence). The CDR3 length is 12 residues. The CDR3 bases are TGTGCCACCAGCAGTGACTTCACTGAGCAGTTCTTC. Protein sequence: CATSSDFTEQFF.

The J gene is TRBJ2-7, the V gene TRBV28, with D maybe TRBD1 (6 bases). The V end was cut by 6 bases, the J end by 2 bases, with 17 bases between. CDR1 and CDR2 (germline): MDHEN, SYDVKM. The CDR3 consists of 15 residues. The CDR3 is CASRPTQAGAYEQYF. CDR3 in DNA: TGTGCCAGCAGACCAACCCAGGCAGGGGCCTACGAGCAGTACTTC.

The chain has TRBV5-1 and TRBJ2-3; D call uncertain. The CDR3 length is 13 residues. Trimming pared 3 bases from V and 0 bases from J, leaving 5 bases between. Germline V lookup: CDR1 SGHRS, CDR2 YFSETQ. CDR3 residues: CASSSPSTDTQYF. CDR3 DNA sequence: TGCGCCAGCAGCTCCCCTAGCACAGATACGCAGTATTTT.

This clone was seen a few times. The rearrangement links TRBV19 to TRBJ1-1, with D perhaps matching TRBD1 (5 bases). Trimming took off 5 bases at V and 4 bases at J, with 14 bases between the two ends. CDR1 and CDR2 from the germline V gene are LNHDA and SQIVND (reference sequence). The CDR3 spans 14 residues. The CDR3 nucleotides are TGTGCCAGTAGTTTCCAGGGAAGGTCCACTGAAGCTTTCTTT. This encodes CASSFQGRSTEAFF.

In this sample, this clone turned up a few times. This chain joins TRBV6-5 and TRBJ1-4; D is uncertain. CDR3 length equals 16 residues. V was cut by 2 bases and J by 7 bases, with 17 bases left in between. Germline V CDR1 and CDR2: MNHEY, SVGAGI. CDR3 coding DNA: TGTGCCAGCAGTTACCACCCGGACTCAAGAGGTGAAAAACTGTTTTTT. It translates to CASSYHPDSRGEKLFF.

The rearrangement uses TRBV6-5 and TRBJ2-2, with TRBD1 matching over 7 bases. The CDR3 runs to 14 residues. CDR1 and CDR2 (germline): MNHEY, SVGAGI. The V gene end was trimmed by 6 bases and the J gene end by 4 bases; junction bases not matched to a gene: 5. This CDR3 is CASRKQGLTGELFF. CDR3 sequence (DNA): TGTGCCAGCAGGAAACAGGGGCTCACCGGGGAGCTGTTTTTT.

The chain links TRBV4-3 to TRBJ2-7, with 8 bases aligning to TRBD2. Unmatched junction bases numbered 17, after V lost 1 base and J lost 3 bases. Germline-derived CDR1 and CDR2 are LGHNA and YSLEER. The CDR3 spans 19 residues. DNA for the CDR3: TGCGCCAGCAGCCAAGTCTCGGGGGGGCGAGGAGTGGTCCTCTACGAGCAGTACTTC. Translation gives CASSQVSGGRGVVLYEQYF.

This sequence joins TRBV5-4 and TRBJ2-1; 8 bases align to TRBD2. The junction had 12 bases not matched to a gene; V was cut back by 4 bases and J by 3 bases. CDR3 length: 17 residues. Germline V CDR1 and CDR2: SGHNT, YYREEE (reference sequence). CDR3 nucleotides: TGTGCCAGCAGCCCTCCCGGGGGGGGTAGAAACTACAATGAGCAGTTCTTC. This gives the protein CASSPPGGGRNYNEQFF.